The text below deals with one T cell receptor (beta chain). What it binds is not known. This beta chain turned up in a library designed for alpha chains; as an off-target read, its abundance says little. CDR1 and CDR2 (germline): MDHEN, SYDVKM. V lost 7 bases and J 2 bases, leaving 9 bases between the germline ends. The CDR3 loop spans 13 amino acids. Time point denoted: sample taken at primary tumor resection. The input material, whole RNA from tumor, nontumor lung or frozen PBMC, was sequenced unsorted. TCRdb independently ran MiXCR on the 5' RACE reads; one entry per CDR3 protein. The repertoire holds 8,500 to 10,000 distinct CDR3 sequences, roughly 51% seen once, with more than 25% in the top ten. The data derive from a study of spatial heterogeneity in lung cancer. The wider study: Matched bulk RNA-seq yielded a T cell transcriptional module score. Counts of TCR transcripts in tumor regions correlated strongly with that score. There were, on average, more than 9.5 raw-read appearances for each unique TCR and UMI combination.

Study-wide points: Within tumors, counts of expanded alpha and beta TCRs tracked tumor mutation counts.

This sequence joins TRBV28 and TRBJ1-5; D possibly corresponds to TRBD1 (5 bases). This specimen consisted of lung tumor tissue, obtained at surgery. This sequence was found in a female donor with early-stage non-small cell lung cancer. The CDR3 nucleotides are TGTGCCAGCACACGAGGGGGCAATCAGCCCCAGCATTTT. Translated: CASTRGGNQPQHF.